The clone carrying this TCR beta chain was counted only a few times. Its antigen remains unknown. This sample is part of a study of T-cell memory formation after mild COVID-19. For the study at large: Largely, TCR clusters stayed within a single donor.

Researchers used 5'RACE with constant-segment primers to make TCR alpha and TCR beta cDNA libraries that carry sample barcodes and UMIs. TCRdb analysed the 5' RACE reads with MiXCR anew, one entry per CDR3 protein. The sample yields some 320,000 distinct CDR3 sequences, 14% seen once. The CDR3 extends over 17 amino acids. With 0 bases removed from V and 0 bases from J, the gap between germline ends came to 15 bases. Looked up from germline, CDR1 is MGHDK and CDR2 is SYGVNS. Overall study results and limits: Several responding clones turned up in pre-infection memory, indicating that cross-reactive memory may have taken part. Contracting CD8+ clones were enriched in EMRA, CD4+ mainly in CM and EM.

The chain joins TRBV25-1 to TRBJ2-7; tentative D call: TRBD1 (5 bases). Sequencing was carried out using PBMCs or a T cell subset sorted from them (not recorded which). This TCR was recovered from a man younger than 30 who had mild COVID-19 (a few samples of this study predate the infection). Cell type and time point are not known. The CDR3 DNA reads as TGTGCCAGCAGTGAATATAACCAGGGAATTTACTCCTACGAGCAGTACTTC. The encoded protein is CASSEYNQGIYSYEQYF.